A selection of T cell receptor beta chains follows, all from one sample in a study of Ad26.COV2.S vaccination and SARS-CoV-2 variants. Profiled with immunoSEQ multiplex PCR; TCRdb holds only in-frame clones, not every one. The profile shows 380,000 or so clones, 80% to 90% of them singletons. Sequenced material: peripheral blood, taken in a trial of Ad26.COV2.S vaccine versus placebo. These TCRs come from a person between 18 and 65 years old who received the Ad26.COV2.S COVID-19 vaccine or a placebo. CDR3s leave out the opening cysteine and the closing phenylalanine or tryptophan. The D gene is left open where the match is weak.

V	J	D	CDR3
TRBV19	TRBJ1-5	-	ASSGGREQPQH
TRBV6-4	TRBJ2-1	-	ASSDGEGSYNEQF
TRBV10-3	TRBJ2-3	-	AISARGTDTDTQY
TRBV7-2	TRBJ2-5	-	ASSLNWVQETQY
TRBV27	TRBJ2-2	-	ASSFPGTGELF
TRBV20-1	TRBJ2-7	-	SASLGFTYEQY
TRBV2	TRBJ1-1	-	ASSEKKEGDF
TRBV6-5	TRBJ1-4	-	ASSYGPANEKLF
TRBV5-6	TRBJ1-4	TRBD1	ASSQTGGEKLF
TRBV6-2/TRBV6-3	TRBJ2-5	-	ASSYLAGIETQY
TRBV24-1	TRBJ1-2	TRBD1	ATSGTGGKGGYT
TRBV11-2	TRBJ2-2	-	ASSLEPGTGELF
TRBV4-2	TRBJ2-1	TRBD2	ASSQGLAGDYNEQF
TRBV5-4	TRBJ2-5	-	ASSLKAMGGVETQY
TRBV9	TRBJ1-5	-	ASSSGPFSNQPQH
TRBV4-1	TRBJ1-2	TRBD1	ASSRTPGQGNGYT
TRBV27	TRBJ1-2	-	ASSPMNRTYGYT
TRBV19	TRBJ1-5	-	ASSMNRNQPQH
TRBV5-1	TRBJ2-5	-	ASSPDREGIETQY
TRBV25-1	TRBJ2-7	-	ATYPDREGGGQY